This TCR beta chain was observed in a study of blood T cells in healthy people across ages. Notes on the study in general: TCR beta diversity correlated strongly with naive T cell percentage.

Per the germline V gene, CDR1 is MNHEY and CDR2 is SVGAGI. This CDR3 comprises 13 residues. V was clipped by 3 bases and J by 11 bases, with 16 bases between them. Through a sample-barcoded 5' primer and a J-beta primer mix, a second PCR was run for about 6 to 12 cycles. TCRdb recomputed calls from the 5' RACE reads with MiXCR, one row per CDR3 protein. The sample contains about 1.4 million distinct CDR3 sequences, 59% of which appear only once. Regarding this clonotype: The antigen remains unidentified.

The gene calls are TRBV6-5 and TRBJ2-5; D gene unclear. The sequenced sample was blood. The sequence came from a man younger than 35 in good health. Here the CDR3 reads CASSYWSADEQYF. The CDR3 DNA reads TGTGCCAGCAGTTATTGGTCGGCTGATGAGCAGTACTTC.